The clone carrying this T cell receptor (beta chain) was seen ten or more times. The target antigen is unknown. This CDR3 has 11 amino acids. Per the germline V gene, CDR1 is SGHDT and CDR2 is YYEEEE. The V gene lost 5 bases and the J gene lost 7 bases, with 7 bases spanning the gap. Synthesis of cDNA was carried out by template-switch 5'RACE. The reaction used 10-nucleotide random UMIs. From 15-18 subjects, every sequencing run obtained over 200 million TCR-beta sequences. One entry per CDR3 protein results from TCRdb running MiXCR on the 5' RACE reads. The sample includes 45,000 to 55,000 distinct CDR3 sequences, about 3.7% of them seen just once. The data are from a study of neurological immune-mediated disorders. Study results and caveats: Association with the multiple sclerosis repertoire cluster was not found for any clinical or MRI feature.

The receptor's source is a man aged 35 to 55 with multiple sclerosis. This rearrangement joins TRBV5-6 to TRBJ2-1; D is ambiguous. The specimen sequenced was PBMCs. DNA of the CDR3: TGTGCCAGCAGACGCCAGAATGAGCAGTTCTTC. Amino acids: CASRRQNEQFF.